The 15 T cell receptor beta chains in this list originate from one sample, sequenced in a study of chemoradiotherapy in HPV16-positive cancers. Generated by immunoSEQ multiplex PCR, the TCRdb table keeps only in-frame clones and is missing some. The sample lists more than 7,000 clones, less than 85% occurring once. The sample here was taken from a patient who underwent chemoradiotherapy. These receptors all come from a human donor with HPV-associated anogenital cancer.

Here the CDR3 reads CASSQDTGGEKLFF. As DNA, the CDR3 is TGCGCCAGCAGCCAAGATACAGGGGGAGAAAAACTGTTTTTT. This rearrangement joins TRBV4-3 to TRBJ1-4; TRBD1 agrees at 8 bases. CDR3 length: 14 amino acids. Germline V gene data show CDR1 as LGHNA and CDR2 as YSLEER. V lost 0 bases to trimming and J lost 8 bases; unmatched junction nucleotides: 2.

This clone has a handful of counts. The chain couples TRBV6-5 to TRBJ1-2; tentatively, D is TRBD1 (6 bases). Germline lookup yields CDR1 MNHEY and CDR2 SVGAGI. The CDR3 has 13 amino acids. V lost 6 bases and J lost 5, with 13 bases in between. The CDR3 DNA sequence: TGTGCCAGCAGAGCAGGGGTGGGGTATGGCTACACCTTC. Translating it yields CASRAGVGYGYTF.

By proportion, this clone is medium-sized. This rearrangement joins TRBV5-1 to TRBJ2-7, with D uncertain. V dropped 1 base and J dropped 0 bases, with 5 bases sitting between them. The CDR3 runs 13 residues. From germline, CDR1 is SGHRS and CDR2 YFSETQ. For the CDR3, the DNA is TGCGCCAGCAGCTTGACCCCCTCCTACGAGCAGTACTTC. It codes for CASSLTPSYEQYF.

DNA of the CDR3: TGTGCCAGCAGCCTATTTGGGACACGACCCGGGGAGCTGTTTTTT. This sequence encodes CASSLFGTRPGELFF. The chain carries TRBV6-6 and TRBJ2-2; a weak D match, TRBD1 (6 bases). The CDR3 is 15 residues long. Germline-derived CDR1 and CDR2 are MNHNY and SVGAGI (reference sequence). With 6 bases removed from V and 6 bases from J, the gap between germline ends came to 17 bases.

J is TRBJ1-1 and V is TRBV5-1, with 7 bases identical to TRBD1. Looked up from germline, CDR1 is SGHRS and CDR2 is YFSETQ. CDR3 length equals 14 residues. The V and J ends lost 1 base and 0 bases, in that order; junction bases with no gene match: 0. This CDR3 is CASSLTGVNTEAFF. For the CDR3, the DNA is TGCGCCAGCAGCTTGACAGGGGTGAACACTGAAGCTTTCTTT.

This clone has a handful of counts. The rearrangement joins TRBV19 to TRBJ1-5; D possibly corresponds to TRBD1 (5 bases). The ends were cut back, 1 base at V and 5 bases at J, with 9 bases in the middle. CDR1 and CDR2 (germline): LNHDA, SQIVND (reference sequence). The CDR3 loop spans 14 amino acids. The CDR3 sequence: CASSIGGIYQPQHF. CDR3 sequence (DNA): TGTGCCAGTAGTATAGGGGGGATATATCAGCCCCAGCATTTT.

Only a few counts were recorded for this clone. This chain joins TRBV6-6 and TRBJ2-3, with 9 bases that match TRBD1. Germline V gene lookup returns CDR1 MNHNY and CDR2 SVGAGI (reference sequence). The trim removed 6 bases at V and 3 bases at J, leaving 10 bases unmatched. The CDR3 extends over 16 amino acids. CDR3 coding DNA: TGTGCCAGCAGGACCCTAGGGGACAGGGAAACAGATACGCAGTATTTT. Translated, it gives CASRTLGDRETDTQYF.

J is TRBJ1-1 and V is TRBV2; D gene ambiguous. Trimming stripped 4 bases from V and 1 base from J, with 7 bases between. This CDR3 contains 13 residues. Germline loops: CDR1 SNHLY, CDR2 FYNNEI. In DNA, the CDR3 is TGTGCCAGCAGTGTTGAAAGGAACACTGAAGCTTTCTTT. It codes for CASSVERNTEAFF.

Concerning this clone itself: Germline is not matched at one junction end, which may reflect a read error. DNA of the CDR3: TGTGCTAGCAGCTTATTTTTAGCGGGGCAGGGGAACTACAATGAGCAGTTCTTC. It codes for CASSLFLAGQGNYNEQFF. V and J are TRBV7-7 and TRBJ2-1; TRBD2 aligns across 8 bases. The CDR3 sequence is 18 residues long. The V gene's germline CDR1 is SSHAT and CDR2 FNYEAQ (reference sequence). Based on the CDR3 plus reference TRBV7-7 and TRBJ2-1, the full variable domain is GAGVSQSPRYKVTKRGQDVTLRCDPISSHATLYWYQQALGQGPEFLTYFNYEAQPDKSGLPSDRFSAERPEGSISTLTIQRTEQRDSAMYRCASSLFLAGQGNYNEQFFGPGTRLTVL.

The rearrangement links TRBV5-4 to TRBJ2-1, with D tentatively TRBD1 (6 bases). There are 17 residues in the CDR3. Germline V CDR1 and CDR2: SGHNT, YYREEE (reference sequence). Trimming removed 0 bases from V and 3 bases from J, with 16 bases in between. CDR3 loop: CASSLGGPRGLYNEQFF. The CDR3 region has the DNA TGTGCCAGCAGCTTGGGGGGGCCTCGAGGGCTCTACAATGAGCAGTTCTTC.

V is TRBV14 and J is TRBJ1-6; D unclear. V dropped 1 base and J dropped 0 bases, with 7 bases sitting between them. CDR3 size: 16 residues. CDR1 SGHDN and CDR2 FVKESK come from the germline V gene. The CDR3 protein is CASSQAPSSYNSPLHF. The CDR3 nucleotides read TGTGCCAGCAGCCAAGCCCCGAGCTCCTATAATTCACCCCTCCACTTT. Supplemented by reference TRBV14 and TRBJ1-6, the full variable domain reads EAGVTQFPSHSVIEKGQTVTLRCDPISGHDNLYWYRRVMGKEIKFLLHFVKESKQDESGMPNNRFLAERTGGTYSTLKVQPAELEDSGVYFCASSQAPSSYNSPLHFGNGTRLTVT.

The chain joins TRBV7-2 to TRBJ1-5, with a possible D match to TRBD1 (6 bases). V shed 1 base and J shed 5 bases, with 12 bases lying between them. The germline CDR1 and CDR2 sequences are SGHTA and FQGNSA. This CDR3 contains 15 residues. CDR3 nucleotide sequence: TGTGCCAGCAGCTTAGACAGGGTGAAGGATCAGCCCCAGCATTTT. This gives the protein CASSLDRVKDQPQHF.

The CDR3 is CASKEVAEAFF. The CDR3 nucleotides are TGTGCCAGCAAGGAGGTAGCTGAAGCTTTCTTT. The rearrangement joins TRBV6-1 to TRBJ1-1; D is ambiguous. The CDR3 covers 11 residues. The ends were cut back, 7 bases at V and 6 bases at J, with 9 bases in the middle. Germline V gene sequence: CDR1 MNHNS, CDR2 SASEGT.

CDR3 region: CASSFAGTPEQFF. As DNA, the CDR3 is TGTGCCAGCAGCTTTGCGGGGACCCCTGAGCAGTTCTTC. The chain links TRBV11-2 to TRBJ2-1; tentative D call: TRBD2 (6 bases). Trimming pared 3 bases from V and 9 bases from J, leaving 12 bases between. Germline CDR1 is SGHAT and CDR2 is FQNNGV. The CDR3 has 13 amino acids. The whole variable domain, remainder taken from reference TRBV11-2 and TRBJ2-1, is EAGVAQSPRYKIIEKRQSVAFWCNPISGHATLYWYQQILGQGPKLLIQFQNNGVVDDSQLPKDRFSAERLKGVDSTLKIQPAKLEDSAVYLCASSFAGTPEQFFGPGTRLTVL.

The sample holds a few counts of this clone. The chain combines TRBV19 with TRBJ1-2, with no clear D. V was pared by 7 bases and J by 2 bases, with 17 bases between. Looked up from germline, CDR1 is LNHDA and CDR2 is SQIVND (reference sequence). This CDR3 is 15 amino acids long. In DNA, the CDR3 is TGTGCCAGTACCCCTCGGGCAGAGAAAAACTATGGCTACACCTTC. It specifies CASTPRAEKNYGYTF.